This TCR beta chain was found in a study of blood T cell repertoires in COVID-19. Across the study: Italy, Spain and the United States were the sources of the convalescent and acute COVID-19 samples. The cDNA or gDNA used as material had been derived from T cells, B-cell-depleted T cells, or PBMCs.

Germline V gene lookup returns CDR1 SGDLS and CDR2 YYNGEE. J was trimmed by 5 bases and V by 2 bases; bases with no gene match: 4. This CDR3 is built from 15 residues. This clone occurred a few times. In the source study's methods: By means of reference gene primer amplification, nucleated cell counts were estimated. Clones were sequenced by immunoSEQ multiplex PCR, and TCRdb holds only the in-frame ones, with some missing. The V and J calls and clone size were taken over from that table, and D and trimming were inferred from the DNA. The sample records more than 50,000 clones, around three quarters being singletons.

This TCR derives from a human donor in a cohort sampled during active COVID-19. Sequenced sample: peripheral blood. The V gene is TRBV9, the J gene TRBJ2-1; 10 bases agree with TRBD2. The CDR3 spells CASSVGSGGHNEQFF. CDR3 DNA sequence: TGTGCCAGCAGCGTCGGTAGCGGGGGGCACAATGAGCAGTTCTTC.